This TCR beta chain came from a study of siplizumab effects on memory and regulatory T cells. Whole-study results and caveats: For mappable alloreactive CD4+ clones, the mean Treg-derived fraction was less than 70% with siplizumab and 25% to 30% in controls. Naive T cell populations appeared to exhibit greater diversity than memory cells and appeared to be major alloresponse contributors. Unstimulated subsets contained matches for only a minor fraction of alloreactive clones.

Assayed TCR templates numbered some 100,000 for each sample. Clones were read by immunoSEQ multiplex PCR, and TCRdb kept only the in-frame ones, dropping some. The sample consists of 110,000 or so clones, 93% of them appearing once. As regards this clone: The antigen is unknown.

Sequences were obtained from CD4+ T cells sorted from blood. The TCR sequence derives from a human donor in good health.

CDR3: CASSLEGRHETQYF. The CDR3 DNA follows: TGTGCCAGCAGCTTGGAAGGGCGTCATGAGACCCAGTACTTC. V and J are TRBV5-4 and TRBJ2-5; no firm D call. Per germline, CDR1 SGHNT and CDR2 YYREEE (reference sequence). The V end was cut by 0 bases, the J end by 5 bases, with 11 bases between. This CDR3 spans 14 amino acids.